The 30 T cell receptor beta chains presented below share a single source sample, sequenced in a study of T cells in women clearing cervical HPV infection. Assay used: immunoSEQ multiplex PCR; TCRdb lists only in-frame clones, some missing. Recorded for this sample: about 44,000 clones. Sequenced material: blood buffy coat. These receptors all come from a woman between 18 and 75 years old with a cervical HPV16 infection that either progressed to CIN3+ or cleared (not recorded which).

A remark on this clone: The read terminates 3 residues before the CDR3 end, so the remaining end is supplied by the germline J gene. The chain uses TRBV11-2 and TRBJ2-7, with D possibly being TRBD1 (6 bases). Trimming left V 7 bases short and J 4 bases short, with 11 bases between. The CDR3 runs 12 residues. Germline V CDR1 and CDR2: SGHAT, FQNNGV. CDR3 bases read: TGTGCCAGCACCCAGGGGCGTTACGAG. Its translation is CASTQGRYE. The full-length CDR3 reads as CASTQGRYEQYF.

Comments on this clone: The read terminates 3 residues before the CDR3 end, so the remaining end is supplied by the germline J gene. The chain is built from TRBV11-2 and TRBJ2-5, with D possibly TRBD2 on 5 matching bases. Trimming stripped 8 bases from V and 5 bases from J, with 15 bases between. Germline V gives CDR1 SGHAT, CDR2 FQNNGV. The CDR3 has 13 residues. The chain's CDR3 is CASLSGREETQYF. CDR3 bases read: TGTGCCAGCCTTTCGGGGAGAGAGGAGACC.

Notes on this clone: The read falls 3 residues short of the CDR3 end, and the missing part is taken from the germline J gene. V and J are TRBV7-8 and TRBJ2-5; 8 nucleotides align to TRBD1. CDR3 length equals 13 residues. Looked up from germline, CDR1 is SGHVS and CDR2 is FQNEAQ. Trimming removed 5 bases from V and 7 bases from J; junction bases left unmatched: 6. The CDR3 reads CASSLTTGVTQYF. CDR3 DNA, as far as it was read: TGTGCCAGCAGCCTTACGACAGGGGTGACC.

Regarding this clone: The CDR3 end lies 3 residues beyond the end of the read and is filled in from the germline J gene. The genes are TRBV19 and TRBJ1-1; maybe TRBD1 (6 bases). Looked up from germline, CDR1 is LNHDA and CDR2 is SQIVND (reference sequence). The CDR3 sequence is 12 residues long. The ends were cut back, 9 bases at V and 7 bases at J, with 15 bases in the middle. CDR3 DNA, as far as it was read: TGTGCCAGCAATGGACAGAGGGTTGAA. Amino acids: CASNGQRVE. The complete CDR3 reads CASNGQRVEAFF. The full variable domain, rest sourced from reference TRBV19 and TRBJ1-1, is DGGITQSPKYLFRKEGQNVTLSCEQNLNHDAMYWYRQDPGQGLRLIYYSQIVNDFQKGDIAEGYSVSREKKESFPLTVTSAQKNPTAFYLCASNGQRVEAFFGQGTRLTVV.

The CDR3 spells CSATDRVGANVLTF. Incomplete CDR3 DNA: TGCAGTGCTACGGACAGGGTTGGGGCCAACGTC. The rearrangement uses TRBV20-1 and TRBJ2-6; 8 nucleotides agree with TRBD1. The read is 3 residues too short to cover the CDR3 end, so that end is filled in from the germline J gene. V trimming: 4 bases; J trimming: 3 bases; junction bases outside the gene matches: 2. Germline V CDR1 and CDR2: DFQATT, SNEGSKA (reference sequence). The CDR3 covers 14 residues.

As concerns this clone: The read terminates 3 residues before the CDR3 end, so the remaining end is supplied by the germline J gene. This chain joins TRBV28 and TRBJ2-3; a possible D gene is TRBD2 (6 bases). V lost 6 bases to trimming and J lost 5 bases, with 21 bases between them. CDR3 length equals 16 residues. The germline V gene encodes CDR1 MDHEN and CDR2 SYDVKM. CDR3 DNA (partial): TGTGCCAGCAGCCTCCCTAGGTCTAGCGTGGAAGATACG. It is translated as CASSLPRSSVEDT. The full CDR3 is CASSLPRSSVEDTQYF.

As regards this clone: The missing CDR3 end, 3 residues past where the read stops, is filled in from the germline J gene. The chain joins TRBV7-6 to TRBJ2-1, with TRBD1 identical over 11 bases. Germline CDR1 and CDR2: SGHVS and FNYEAQ. CDR3 length equals 16 residues. V gave up 5 bases and J gave up 7 bases; unmatched junction bases: 10. This CDR3 reads CASSAFGQGAQNEQFF. The sequenced part of the CDR3 DNA is TGTGCCAGCAGCGCGTTCGGACAGGGGGCCCAAAATGAG.

Concerning this clone itself: The read terminates 3 residues ahead of where the CDR3 ends, so the germline J gene completes it. This chain joins TRBV7-2 and TRBJ1-2; D is uncertain. Germline CDR1 reads SGHTA; CDR2 reads FQGNSA. The CDR3 has 13 residues. The CDR3 sequence is CASLGSGRNDYTF. The CDR3 DNA, read in part, is TGTGCCAGCTTGGGGAGCGGGAGAAATGAC. Together with reference TRBV7-2 and TRBJ1-2, the CDR3 gives the full variable domain: GAGVSQSPSNKVTEKGKDVELRCDPISGHTALYWYRQSLGQGLEFLIYFQGNSAPDKSGLPSDRFSAERTGGSVSTLTIQRTQQEDSAVYLCASLGSGRNDYTFGSGTRLTVV.

As to this clone: The CDR3 end is not reached by the read, which stops 3 residues before it; the germline J gene fills it in. The rearrangement links TRBV16 to TRBJ2-2; TRBD1 matches at 7 bases. The CDR3 runs to 14 residues. Germline trimming cut 2 bases from V and 5 bases from J; bases unmatched to any gene: 2. CDR1 and CDR2 (germline): KGHSY, FQNENV. CDR3 DNA (partial): TGTGCCAGCAGCCAAGTACAGGGGACCGGGGAG. Protein: CASSQVQGTGE. The full CDR3 is CASSQVQGTGELFF.

Points on this clone: The read gets to within 3 residues of the CDR3 end, and the germline J gene fills in the rest. The chain links TRBV10-2 to TRBJ2-2; D is possibly TRBD2 (5 bases). Germline V CDR1 and CDR2: WSHSY, SAAADI. V was cut by 10 bases and J by 4 bases, with 16 bases left in between. The CDR3 contains 14 residues. CDR3 in amino acids: CATSPTKRTGELFF. CDR3 DNA (partial): TGCGCCACCTCGCCGACTAAACGCACCGGGGAG.

This CDR3 reads CASSISGATEAFF. CDR3 DNA, as far as it was read: TGTGCCAGCAGCATTTCAGGGGCCACTGAA. V usage is TRBV7-6 and J usage is TRBJ1-1; D may be TRBD1 (6 bases). The read stops 3 residues short of the end of the CDR3; the missing end is completed from the germline J gene. The CDR3 spans 13 residues. Germline CDR1 and CDR2: SGHVS and FNYEAQ. V lost 5 bases and J 4 bases, leaving 11 bases between the germline ends.

Comment on this clone: The sequenced fragment ends 3 residues before the CDR3 boundary, so the rest is inferred from the germline J gene. The chain links TRBV20-1 to TRBJ2-1; tentative D call: TRBD1 (5 bases). Trimming removed 4 bases at V and 0 bases at J, with 16 bases between. Germline CDR1 reads DFQATT; CDR2 reads SNEGSKA (reference sequence). The CDR3 loop spans 16 amino acids. CDR3 loop: CSANPETASSYNEQFF. CDR3 bases read: TGCAGTGCTAACCCTGAGACAGCAAGCTCCTACAATGAG.

Comments on this clone: The read ends 3 residues shy of where the CDR3 ends; the end is completed using the germline J gene. The chain joins TRBV5-1 to TRBJ2-5; D ambiguous. V lost 0 bases and J lost 2, with 11 bases in between. The CDR3 spans 15 residues. Germline CDR1 is SGHRS and CDR2 is YFSETQ. Incomplete CDR3 DNA: TGCGCCAGCAGCTTGGGACCCTTAGGGCAAGAGACC. Its translation is CASSLGPLGQET. In full, the CDR3 is CASSLGPLGQETQYF.

In the case of this clone: The read comes to an end 3 residues before the CDR3 does, leaving the germline J gene to fill in the end. The genes are TRBV19 and TRBJ1-2; D might be TRBD1 (6 bases). The CDR3 is 13 residues long. The germline V gene has CDR1 LNHDA and CDR2 SQIVND (reference sequence). The CDR3 spells CASSNRATDTYTF. The sequenced CDR3 bases are TGTGCCAGTAGTAACAGGGCCACAGATACC.

Remarks on this clone: The sequenced fragment ends 3 residues before the CDR3 boundary, so the rest is inferred from the germline J gene. This sequence joins TRBV7-2 and TRBJ2-3, with a possible D match to TRBD2 (6 bases). The CDR3 covers 15 residues. Germline CDR1 and CDR2: SGHTA and FQGNSA. The V gene lost 3 bases and the J gene lost 2 bases, with 12 bases spanning the gap. CDR3: CASSLAGLLTDTQYF. CDR3 bases read: TGTGCCAGCAGCTTGGCGGGACTCCTCACAGATACG. Combining the CDR3 with reference TRBV7-2 and TRBJ2-3 gives the whole variable domain GAGVSQSPSNKVTEKGKDVELRCDPISGHTALYWYRQSLGQGLEFLIYFQGNSAPDKSGLPSDRFSAERTGGSVSTLTIQRTQQEDSAVYLCASSLAGLLTDTQYFGPGTRLTVL.

Points on this clone: The read terminates 3 residues ahead of where the CDR3 ends, so the germline J gene completes it. The V gene is TRBV29-1, the J gene TRBJ2-5; D gene ambiguous. Germline CDR1 SQVTM, CDR2 ANQGSEA. Trimming stripped 2 bases from V and 0 bases from J, with 13 bases between. The CDR3 consists of 15 residues. The CDR3 sequence: CSVEYRADDQETQYF. The sequenced part of the CDR3 DNA is TGCAGCGTTGAATATAGGGCTGATGACCAAGAGACC.

For this clone: The read halts 3 residues ahead of the CDR3 end, with the missing end drawn from the germline J gene. This sequence joins TRBV20-1 and TRBJ2-3; D possibly corresponds to TRBD2 (5 bases). This CDR3 region has 16 residues. With 2 bases removed from V and 2 bases from J, the gap between germline ends came to 17 bases. CDR1 is DFQATT, CDR2 SNEGSKA, per germline (reference sequence). CDR3 DNA (partial): TGCAGTGCTAGAAGTCAACTAGTCCCCTTCACAGATACG. This gives the protein CSARSQLVPFTDT. The whole CDR3 protein reads CSARSQLVPFTDTQYF.

A remark on this clone: The CDR3 end falls 3 residues outside the read, so it is completed with the germline J gene. J is TRBJ1-2 and V is TRBV2, with D perhaps TRBD1 (6 bases). The CDR3 runs 13 residues. CDR1 and CDR2 from the germline V gene are SNHLY and FYNNEI. Partial CDR3 DNA: TGTGCCAGCAGTGAAGCCGATAGGGGGAGC. This encodes CASSEADRGS. The entire CDR3 protein is CASSEADRGSYTF. Looking up the rest from reference TRBV2 and TRBJ1-2 gives the full variable domain: EPEVTQTPSHQVTQMGQEVILRCVPISNHLYFYWYRQILGQKVEFLVSFYNNEISEKSEIFDDQFSVERPDGSNFTLKIRSTKLEDSAMYFCASSEADRGSYTFGSGTRLTVV.

In the case of this clone: The junction does not match germline at one end; this may be a read error. The CDR3 goes on 3 residues after the read ends, and that part is filled in from the germline J gene. The same CDR3 is also encoded by other DNA sequences in this sample. This sequence joins TRBV18 and TRBJ1-3; a weak D match, TRBD1 (6 bases). In germline, CDR1 is KGHSH, CDR2 LQKENI. This CDR3 is built from 16 residues. CDR3 region: CASSGGQTSSGNTIYF. The sequenced CDR3 bases are TGTGCCAGCTCAGGAGGACAGACCTCCTCTGGAAACACA.

Concerning this clone: The read comes to an end 3 residues before the CDR3 does, leaving the germline J gene to fill in the end. This rearrangement joins TRBV6-2 or TRBV6-3 to TRBJ2-7; 11 bases agree with TRBD2. Trimming cost V 11 bases and J 2 bases; bases outside gene matches: 5. The CDR3 extends over 13 amino acids. Germline CDR1 reads MNHEY; CDR2 reads SVGEGT. CDR3 bases read: TGTGCCCCCGGGACTAGCGGCCCCTACGAG. Translating gives CAPGTSGPYE. From start to end, the CDR3 is CAPGTSGPYEQYF.

As for this clone: The read falls 3 residues short of the CDR3 end, and the missing part is taken from the germline J gene. The chain employs TRBV5-1 and TRBJ1-2; D gene ambiguous. The CDR3 totals 13 residues. Per the germline V gene, CDR1 is SGHRS and CDR2 is YFSETQ. Partial CDR3 DNA: TGCGCCAGCAGGCGGACTAGCGAAGAGACC. The encoded protein is CASRRTSEET. The full CDR3 sequence reads CASRRTSEETYTF.

Concerning this clone itself: The DNA ends 3 residues before the CDR3 does, and the rest of the CDR3 is filled in from the germline J gene. This rearrangement joins TRBV20-1 to TRBJ2-5; TRBD2 matches 14 bases. The CDR3 spans 17 residues. Per germline, CDR1 DFQATT and CDR2 SNEGSKA (reference sequence). V trimming: 7 bases; J trimming: 5 bases; junction bases outside the gene matches: 15. Incomplete CDR3 DNA: TGCAGTGGCCGGAGATCCGGGACTAGCGGGAGTCGTGAGACC. It is translated as CSGRRSGTSGSRET. The whole CDR3 is CSGRRSGTSGSRETQYF.

A note on this clone: The read falls 3 residues short of the CDR3 end, and the missing part is taken from the germline J gene. This chain joins TRBV29-1 and TRBJ2-5; D may be TRBD1 (8 bases). The germline CDR1 and CDR2 sequences are SQVTM and ANQGSEA. Trimming pared 1 base from V and 5 bases from J, leaving 23 bases between. This CDR3 contains 17 residues. CDR3 amino acids: CSVEGTGGEHLAETQYF. The part of the CDR3 DNA that was read is TGCAGCGTTGAAGGCACAGGGGGGGAGCACCTTGCGGAGACC.

On this clone itself: The read comes to an end 3 residues before the CDR3 does, leaving the germline J gene to fill in the end. V and J are TRBV5-6 and TRBJ2-3; the match to TRBD1 covers 8 bases. The trim removed 7 bases at V and 1 base at J, leaving 5 bases unmatched. Germline-derived CDR1 and CDR2 are SGHDT and YYEEEE. The CDR3 is made up of 14 amino acids. CDR3 region: CASVRDRRTDTQYF. CDR3 DNA (partial): TGTGCCAGCGTTAGGGACAGGCGCACAGATACG.

Concerning this clone: Sequencing ends 3 residues short of the CDR3 end; the germline J gene provides the rest. This chain connects TRBV7-2 to TRBJ2-1, with 7 bases fitting TRBD2. Germline V gene data show CDR1 as SGHTA and CDR2 as FQGNSA. J gave up 5 bases and V 7 bases, and 5 bases lay outside the gene matches. The CDR3 has 13 amino acids. The CDR3 DNA, read in part, is TGTGCCAGCAAAAGCGGGGTACACAATGAG. This encodes CASKSGVHNE. The entire CDR3 is CASKSGVHNEQFF.

To note about this clone: The read stops 3 residues short of the end of the CDR3; the missing end is completed from the germline J gene. The rearrangement uses TRBV7-3 and TRBJ2-3, with 8 bases identical to TRBD1. Germline CDR1 reads SGHTA; CDR2 reads FQGTGA. The CDR3 consists of 14 residues. The CDR3 loop reads CASSPTGGEETQYF. The covered CDR3 bases are TGTGCCAGCAGCCCCACAGGGGGTGAGGAGACG.

Concerning this clone itself: Read coverage stops 3 residues before the CDR3 terminus; the germline J gene supplies the remainder. The chain recombines TRBV19 with TRBJ1-5; D ambiguous. The CDR3 length is 15 residues. Trimming took 9 bases from V and 0 from J, leaving 15 bases between them. The V gene's germline CDR1 is LNHDA and CDR2 SQIVND (reference sequence). Incomplete CDR3 DNA: TGTGCCAGACTCTTCAGGCCGTATAGCAATCAGCCC. Amino acids: CARLFRPYSNQP. The entire CDR3 reads CARLFRPYSNQPQHF.

For this clone: The CDR3 end falls 3 residues outside the read, so it is completed with the germline J gene. The chain uses TRBV28 and TRBJ1-4; 9 bases line up with TRBD1. The V gene end was trimmed by 5 bases and the J gene end by 7 bases; junction bases not matched to a gene: 8. The CDR3 runs 15 residues. Per germline, CDR1 MDHEN and CDR2 SYDVKM. CDR3 DNA, as far as it was read: TGTGCCAGCAGTCCGACAGGGACAGGGTTTGAAAAA. As protein: CASSPTGTGFEK. The entire CDR3 reads CASSPTGTGFEKLFF.

About this clone itself: The CDR3 extends 3 residues past the end of the read, so its final part is completed from the germline J gene. The chain uses TRBV12-5 and TRBJ2-7; 12 nucleotides match TRBD1. J lost 2 bases, V lost 0 bases, and 5 bases had no gene match. The CDR3 has 17 residues. Germline CDR1 is LGHNT and CDR2 is FRNRAP. Here the CDR3 reads CASGLVLGQGATYEQYF. CDR3 DNA, as far as it was read: TGTGCTAGTGGTTTGGTATTGGGACAGGGGGCCACCTACGAG.

To note about this clone: The CDR3 end is not reached by the read, which stops 3 residues before it; the germline J gene fills it in. The rearrangement links TRBV19 to TRBJ1-2; D is unresolved. This CDR3 is 14 amino acids long. CDR1 and CDR2 from the germline V gene are LNHDA and SQIVND (reference sequence). Incomplete CDR3 DNA: TGTGCCAGTAGTACCATGGACTTCTACAATGAC. Protein sequence: CASSTMDFYND. The entire CDR3 protein reads CASSTMDFYNDYTF.